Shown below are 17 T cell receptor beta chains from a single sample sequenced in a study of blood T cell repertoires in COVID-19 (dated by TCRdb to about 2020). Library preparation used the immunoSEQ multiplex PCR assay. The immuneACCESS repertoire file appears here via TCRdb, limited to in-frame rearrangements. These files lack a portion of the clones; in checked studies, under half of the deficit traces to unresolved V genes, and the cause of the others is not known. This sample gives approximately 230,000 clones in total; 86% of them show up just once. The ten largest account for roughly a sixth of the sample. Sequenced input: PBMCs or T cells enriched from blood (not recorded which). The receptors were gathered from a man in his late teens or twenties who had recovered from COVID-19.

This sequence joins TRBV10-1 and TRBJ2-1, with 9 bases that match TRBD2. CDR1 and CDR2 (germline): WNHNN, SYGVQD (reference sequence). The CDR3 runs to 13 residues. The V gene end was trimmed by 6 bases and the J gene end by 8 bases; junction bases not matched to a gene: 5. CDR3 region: CASSGTSLDEQFF. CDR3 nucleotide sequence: TGCGCCAGCAGCGGGACTAGCTTGGATGAGCAGTTCTTC.

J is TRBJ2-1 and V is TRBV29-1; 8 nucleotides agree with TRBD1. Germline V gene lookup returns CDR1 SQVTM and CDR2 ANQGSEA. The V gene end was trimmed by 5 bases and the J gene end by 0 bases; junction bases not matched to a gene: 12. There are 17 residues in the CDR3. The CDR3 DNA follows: TGCAGCGTTCCGCCACCGGACAGGGCGAGCTCCTACAATGAGCAGTTCTTC. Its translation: CSVPPPDRASSYNEQFF.

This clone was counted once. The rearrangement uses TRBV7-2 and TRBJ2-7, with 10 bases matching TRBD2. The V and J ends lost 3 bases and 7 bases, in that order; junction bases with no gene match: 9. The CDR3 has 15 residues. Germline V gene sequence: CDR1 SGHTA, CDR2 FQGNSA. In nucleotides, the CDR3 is TGTGCCAGCAGCTTCAGACTAGCGGGTGGCCGTGAGCAGTACTTC. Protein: CASSFRLAGGREQYF.

The CDR3 DNA sequence: TGTGCCAGCAGCTTAAGGTCTAGCTCCTACGAGCAGTACTTC. It encodes CASSLRSSSYEQYF. The chain uses TRBV11-3 and TRBJ2-7; D gene unclear. The V end lost 2 bases, the J end lost 0 bases, and 8 bases lay between the germline ends. Germline CDR1 reads SGHNT; CDR2 reads YENEEA. The CDR3 has 14 residues.

CDR3 sequence reads: CASTGTGHSYEQYF. The CDR3 DNA reads TGTGCCAGCACTGGGACAGGGCACTCCTACGAGCAGTACTTC. The chain has TRBV2 and TRBJ2-7; 9 bases agree with TRBD1. The CDR3 loop spans 14 amino acids. Per the germline V gene, CDR1 is SNHLY and CDR2 is FYNNEI. Trimming at V came to 7 bases and at J to 0 bases, leaving 4 bases not matched to a gene.

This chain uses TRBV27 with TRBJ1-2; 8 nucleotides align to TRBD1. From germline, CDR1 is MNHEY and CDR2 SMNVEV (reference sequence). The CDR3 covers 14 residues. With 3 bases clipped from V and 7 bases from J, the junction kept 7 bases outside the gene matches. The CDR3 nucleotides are TGTGCCAGCAGTTTTGGACAGGGCTATATTGGCTACACCTTC. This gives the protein CASSFGQGYIGYTF.

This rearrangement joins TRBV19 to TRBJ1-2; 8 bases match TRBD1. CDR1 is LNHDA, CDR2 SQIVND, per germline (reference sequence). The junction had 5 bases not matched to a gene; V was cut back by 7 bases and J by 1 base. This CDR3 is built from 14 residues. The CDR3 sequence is CASTRTGNNYGYTF. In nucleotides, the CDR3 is TGTGCCAGTACCCGGACAGGGAATAACTATGGCTACACCTTC. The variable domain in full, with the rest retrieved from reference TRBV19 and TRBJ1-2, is DGGITQSPKYLFRKEGQNVTLSCEQNLNHDAMYWYRQDPGQGLRLIYYSQIVNDFQKGDIAEGYSVSREKKESFPLTVTSAQKNPTAFYLCASTRTGNNYGYTFGSGTRLTVV.

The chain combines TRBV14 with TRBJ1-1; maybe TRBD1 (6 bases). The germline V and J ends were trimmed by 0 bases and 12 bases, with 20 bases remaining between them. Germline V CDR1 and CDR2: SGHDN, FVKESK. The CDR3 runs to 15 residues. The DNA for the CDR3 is TGTGCCAGCAGCCAAGATCGTGGCAGGGGAATTTTAACTTTCTTT. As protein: CASSQDRGRGILTFF.

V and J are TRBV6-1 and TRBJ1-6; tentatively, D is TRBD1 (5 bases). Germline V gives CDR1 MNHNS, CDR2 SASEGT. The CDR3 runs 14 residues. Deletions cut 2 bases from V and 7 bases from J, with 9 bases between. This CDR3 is CASSERGGNSPLHF. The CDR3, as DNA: TGTGCCAGCAGTGAACGGGGGGGGAATTCACCCCTCCACTTT.

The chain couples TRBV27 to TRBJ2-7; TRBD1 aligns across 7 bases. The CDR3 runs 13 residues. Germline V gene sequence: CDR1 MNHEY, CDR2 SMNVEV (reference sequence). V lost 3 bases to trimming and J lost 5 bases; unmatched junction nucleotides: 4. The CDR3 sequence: CASSFYRGDEQYF. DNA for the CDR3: TGTGCCAGCAGTTTCTACAGGGGCGACGAGCAGTACTTC.

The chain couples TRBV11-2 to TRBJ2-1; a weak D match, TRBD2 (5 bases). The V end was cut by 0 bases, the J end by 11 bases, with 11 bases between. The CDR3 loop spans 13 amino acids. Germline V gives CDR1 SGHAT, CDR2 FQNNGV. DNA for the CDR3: TGTGCCAGCAGCTTAGAGATTAGCGAGAAGCAGTTCTTC. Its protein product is CASSLEISEKQFF.

The CDR3 loop reads CASSQSPTLPGGTNYGYTF. In nucleotides, the CDR3 is TGTGCCAGCAGCCAATCCCCGACCTTACCAGGGGGAACGAACTATGGCTACACCTTC. The chain employs TRBV7-2 and TRBJ1-2; TRBD1 matches 7 bases. The CDR3 runs to 19 residues. CDR1 is SGHTA and CDR2 is FQGNSA in the germline V gene. The V and J ends lost 5 bases and 2 bases, in that order; junction bases with no gene match: 20.

CDR3 bases: TGTGCCAGCAGCGTAGGGTCTAGAGGGGGTGAGCAGTTCTTC. Translating gives CASSVGSRGGEQFF. The chain carries TRBV9 and TRBJ2-1; D possibly corresponds to TRBD1 (6 bases). The ends were cut back, 0 bases at V and 9 bases at J, with 13 bases in the middle. The germline V gene has CDR1 SGDLS and CDR2 YYNGEE. The CDR3 has 14 amino acids.

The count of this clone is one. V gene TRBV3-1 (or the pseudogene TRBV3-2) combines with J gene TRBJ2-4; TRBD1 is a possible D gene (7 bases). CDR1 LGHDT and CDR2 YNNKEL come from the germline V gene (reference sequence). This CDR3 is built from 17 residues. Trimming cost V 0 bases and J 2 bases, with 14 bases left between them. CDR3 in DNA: TGTGCCAGCAGCCAAGATTTCCAGGGGGGAACCAAAAACATTCAGTACTTC. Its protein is CASSQDFQGGTKNIQYF.

The CDR3 spells CASSRPLLAGASSSYNEQFF. CDR3 sequence (DNA): TGTGCCAGCAGTCGTCCCCTACTAGCGGGAGCGTCGAGCTCCTACAATGAGCAGTTCTTC. This chain uses TRBV27 with TRBJ2-1, with TRBD2 identical over 11 bases. The trim removed 5 bases at V and 0 bases at J, leaving 15 bases unmatched. The CDR3 is 20 amino acids. Germline lookup yields CDR1 MNHEY and CDR2 SMNVEV (reference sequence).

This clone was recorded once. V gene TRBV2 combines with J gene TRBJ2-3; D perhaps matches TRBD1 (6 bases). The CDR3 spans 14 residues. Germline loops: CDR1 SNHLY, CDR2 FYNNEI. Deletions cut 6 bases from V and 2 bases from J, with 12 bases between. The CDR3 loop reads CASSPDRTTDTQYF. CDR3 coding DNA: TGTGCCAGCAGCCCAGACAGGACCACAGATACGCAGTATTTT.

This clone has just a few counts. The CDR3 coding sequence is TGTGCCAGCAGCAAATGGGACAGTGGGAGCTATGGCTACACCTTC. This sequence encodes CASSKWDSGSYGYTF. The chain combines TRBV3-1 (or the pseudogene TRBV3-2) with TRBJ1-2; 7 bases are a match to TRBD1. V lost 5 bases, J lost 4 bases, and 10 bases stayed unmatched. In germline, CDR1 is LGHDT, CDR2 YNNKEL (reference sequence). The CDR3 runs 15 residues.